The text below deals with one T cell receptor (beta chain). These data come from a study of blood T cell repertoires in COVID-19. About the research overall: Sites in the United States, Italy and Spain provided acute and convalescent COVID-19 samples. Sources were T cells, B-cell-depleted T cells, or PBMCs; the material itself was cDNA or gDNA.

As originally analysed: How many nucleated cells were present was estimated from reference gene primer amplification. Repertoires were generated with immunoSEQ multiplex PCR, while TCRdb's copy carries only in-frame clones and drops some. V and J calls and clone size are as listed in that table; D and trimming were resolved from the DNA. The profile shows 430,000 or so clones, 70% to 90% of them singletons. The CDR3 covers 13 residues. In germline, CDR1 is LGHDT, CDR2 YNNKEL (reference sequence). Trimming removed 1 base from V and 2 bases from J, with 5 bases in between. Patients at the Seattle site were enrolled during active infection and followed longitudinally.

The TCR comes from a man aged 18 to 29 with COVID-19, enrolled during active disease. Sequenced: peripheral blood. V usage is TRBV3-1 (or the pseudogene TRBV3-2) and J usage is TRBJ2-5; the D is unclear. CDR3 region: CASSQVSQETQYF. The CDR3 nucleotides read TGTGCCAGCAGCCAAGTTTCGCAAGAGACCCAGTACTTC.